This T cell receptor beta chain was recovered during a study of beta chain features in type 1 diabetes. For the study at large: Sorted cells numbering approximately 110,000,000 were examined across all samples.

This clone was counted a few times. This CDR3 has 15 amino acids. V lost 8 bases and J lost 1, with 14 bases in between. CDR1 ENHRY and CDR2 SYGVKD come from the germline V gene. TCRB transcripts that were expressed got sequenced, as all of the isolated RNA had been reverse transcribed. The table came from immunoSEQ multiplex PCR; TCRdb's copy has only in-frame clones and leaves some out. The table records just over 600,000 clones, around 15% of them present only once. Material for sequencing was naive CD4+ T cells from blood. The source is a man younger than 30 in good health. The V gene is TRBV10-3, the J gene TRBJ2-2; D remains ambiguous. The CDR3 here is CAIGSSYRNTGELFF. The DNA of the CDR3 is TGTGCCATCGGAAGTAGTTACAGGAACACCGGGGAGCTGTTTTTT.